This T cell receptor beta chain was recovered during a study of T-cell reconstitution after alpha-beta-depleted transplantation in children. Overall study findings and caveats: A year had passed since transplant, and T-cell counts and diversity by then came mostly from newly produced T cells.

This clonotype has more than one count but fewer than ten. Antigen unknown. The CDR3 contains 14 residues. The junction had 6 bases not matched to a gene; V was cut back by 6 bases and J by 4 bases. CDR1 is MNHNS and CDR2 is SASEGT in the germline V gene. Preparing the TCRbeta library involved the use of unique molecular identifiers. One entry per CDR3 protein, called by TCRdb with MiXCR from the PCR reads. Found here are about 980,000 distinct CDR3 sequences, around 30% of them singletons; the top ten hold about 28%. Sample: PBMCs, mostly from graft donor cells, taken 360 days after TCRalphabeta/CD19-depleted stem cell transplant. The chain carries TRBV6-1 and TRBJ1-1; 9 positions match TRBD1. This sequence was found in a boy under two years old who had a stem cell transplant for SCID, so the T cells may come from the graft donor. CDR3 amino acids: CASRETGGGTEAFF. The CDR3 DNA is TGTGCCAGCAGAGAAACAGGGGGCGGCACTGAAGCTTTCTTT.